These T cell receptor beta chains were read from a single sample in a study of CD8 T cells in Susac syndrome. TCRdb ran MiXCR on the immunoSEQ multiplex PCR reads and lists one entry per CDR3 protein. The table lists about 150,000 distinct CDR3 sequences, around 95% of them singletons. The sample was CD8+ T cells from PBMCs. The source of these receptors is a human donor with multiple sclerosis. CDR3s include the opening cysteine and the closing phenylalanine or tryptophan. The order of the fields is D gene, V gene, CDR3 length, CDR3 protein. The D gene is left open where the match is weak.

D: -
V: TRBV29-1
length: 13
CDR3: CSASDGYTDTQYF

D: -
V: TRBV30
length: 14
CDR3: CAWSVVTTQETQYF

D: -
V: TRBV5-1
length: 14
CDR3: CASSFVSVGDTQYF

D: TRBD1
V: TRBV6-5
length: 14
CDR3: CASSSTGDYTEAFF

D: -
V: TRBV7-9
length: 15
CDR3: CASSADHNSNQPQHF

D: TRBD1
V: TRBV30
length: 12
CDR3: CAWSVTGIEQFF

D: -
V: TRBV13
length: 15
CDR3: CASSLGGEYQETQYF

D: -
V: TRBV9
length: 17
CDR3: CASSVAPDRTPYNEQFF

D: -
V: TRBV27
length: 13
CDR3: CASSLGYQEIQYF

D: -
V: TRBV3-1
length: 14
CDR3: CASSQEHQNTEAFF

D: -
V: TRBV13
length: 13
CDR3: CASSLERNEKLFF

D: TRBD1
V: TRBV30
length: 14
CDR3: CAWSTDRGNYEQYF

D: -
V: TRBV20-1
length: 14
CDR3: CSARIRNLDYGYTF

D: TRBD1
V: TRBV7-6
length: 17
CDR3: CASSISRTGPRVDTQYF

D: TRBD2
V: TRBV4-2
length: 17
CDR3: CASSQEPSGGQIDTQYF

D: TRBD1
V: TRBV29-1
length: 14
CDR3: CSVETGTGAYEQYF

D: -
V: TRBV7-9
length: 13
CDR3: CATGLGRGNIQYF

D: TRBD2
V: TRBV30
length: 14
CDR3: CAWTGGGYTGELFF

D: -
V: TRBV5-1
length: 12
CDR3: CASSLENLEAFF

D: -
V: TRBV29-1
length: 14
CDR3: CSVESGGANTEAFF

D: -
V: TRBV13
length: 14
CDR3: CASSLTRARYEQYF

D: TRBD2
V: TRBV24-1
length: 18
CDR3: CATSDSVVREGRTGELFF

D: -
V: TRBV29-1
length: 18
CDR3: CSVVGVRFGFAQDNEQFF

D: -
V: TRBV20-1
length: 14
CDR3: CSARGFNRNTEAFF

D: -
V: TRBV30
length: 12
CDR3: CAWEWGLTEAFF

D: TRBD1
V: TRBV25-1
length: 16
CDR3: CASGEQGEKTRYGYTF

D: -
V: TRBV15
length: 13
CDR3: CATSHRTGTEAFF

D: -
V: TRBV29-1
length: 13
CDR3: CSVESTVAYGYTF

D: -
V: TRBV4-2
length: 17
CDR3: CASSQDQDSSYNSPLHF

D: TRBD1
V: TRBV4-1
length: 16
CDR3: CASSQEPGQGILGYTF

D: -
V: TRBV25-1
length: 14
CDR3: CASSGGAVNTEAFF

D: TRBD2
V: TRBV20-1
length: 14
CDR3: CSANRAGGPDEQFF

D: -
V: TRBV2
length: 15
CDR3: CASTPGTVSTDTQYF

D: TRBD2
V: TRBV19
length: 14
CDR3: CASSRSGGANTQYF

D: -
V: TRBV9
length: 15
CDR3: CASSVAGRTSETQYF

D: -
V: TRBV19
length: 11
CDR3: CASSINLELFF

D: -
V: TRBV9
length: 12
CDR3: CASSGSPGELFF

D: TRBD2
V: TRBV3-1
length: 17
CDR3: CASSQPLAGGSVREQFF

D: TRBD1
V: TRBV3-1
length: 13
CDR3: CASRGQSYYGYTF

D: -
V: TRBV6-1
length: 16
CDR3: CASRTTRESANSPLHF

D: -
V: TRBV6-6
length: 12
CDR3: CASSYSGQPQHF

D: -
V: TRBV4-1
length: 16
CDR3: CASSQDTQVRTDTQYF

D: TRBD1
V: TRBV20-1
length: 13
CDR3: CSAQTGEFNEQFF

D: -
V: TRBV27
length: 12
CDR3: CASSLRGNEQFF

D: TRBD2
V: TRBV3-1
length: 16
CDR3: CASSQLAGGTYNEQFF

D: TRBD1
V: TRBV9
length: 13
CDR3: CASSEGADYGYTF

D: TRBD1
V: TRBV30
length: 11
CDR3: CAWDRGYGYTF

D: -
V: TRBV2
length: 14
CDR3: CASQRPGHHYEQYF

D: TRBD2
V: TRBV5-1
length: 13
CDR3: CATAGSSYNEQFF

D: -
V: TRBV29-1
length: 11
CDR3: CSVDQGKGYTF

D: -
V: TRBV20-1
length: 12
CDR3: CSARGGDQPQHF